This T cell receptor beta chain is from a study of response to subunit inactivated influenza vaccine. General study points: It was suggested by the authors that few new T cells are recruited by each seasonal influenza vaccination.

From germline, CDR1 is SQVTM and CDR2 ANQGSEA. The CDR3 has 14 residues. Trimming stripped 7 bases from V and 2 bases from J, with 17 bases between. A single record per CDR3 protein comes from TCRdb applying MiXCR to the RT-PCR reads. The top ten clones hold about 7.4% of a sample with about 650,000 distinct CDR3 sequences, approximately 14% of them seen once. In the case of this clonotype: What it recognizes is unknown.

The V gene is TRBV29-1, the J gene TRBJ1-2, with D unresolved. Specimen: PBMCs from blood, collected 14 days before vaccination. The clonotype originates from a man between 45 and 60 years old who received an inactivated influenza vaccine. CDR3 residues: CSATTSTGNYGYTF. CDR3 nucleotides: TGCAGCGCCACGACAAGCACGGGGAACTATGGCTACACCTTC.